These T cell receptor beta chains were read from a single sample in a study of blood T cell repertoires in COVID-19. Produced via immunoSEQ multiplex PCR; TCRdb's table is partial and in-frame only. The profile shows 200,000 to 250,000 clones, around 81% of them singletons. The specimen was PBMCs or T cells enriched from blood (not recorded which). The receptors derive from a woman aged 50 to 60 with acute COVID-19. Each CDR3 is given with its conserved first and last residue. D genes are given only for firm matches. Clone sizes are given selectively: once, few, many, or a class where the clone is expanded.

d_gene	v_gene	abundance	j_gene	CDR3nt	CDR3aa
TRBD1	TRBV6-5	.	TRBJ2-5	TGTGCCAGCAGCTGGGACAGGTCCCTTGGGACCCAGTACTTC	CASSWDRSLGTQYF
.	TRBV28	.	TRBJ1-1	TGTGCCAGCAGTTTAGGGGGACTAAACACTGAAGCTTTCTTT	CASSLGGLNTEAFF
.	TRBV12-3/TRBV12-4	.	TRBJ2-1	TGTGCCAGCAGTTTAGGGCCCCAGCAGTTCTTC	CASSLGPQQFF
TRBD1	TRBV7-2	.	TRBJ1-2	TGTGCCAGCCTAGGGGGCGCAGGAGACTATGGCTACACCTTC	CASLGGAGDYGYTF
.	TRBV3-1/TRBV3-2	.	TRBJ1-1	TGTGCCAGCAGCCGTAAAATGGGGGGTAACACTGAAGCTTTCTTT	CASSRKMGGNTEAFF
TRBD1	TRBV28	.	TRBJ2-4	TGTGCCAGCAGTTCGGGACAGGCCCTAGCCAAAAACATTCAGTACTTC	CASSSGQALAKNIQYF
TRBD1	TRBV6-5	.	TRBJ1-2	TGTGCCAGCAGTTCCCCTCGACAGGGCGCCTATGGCTACACCTTC	CASSSPRQGAYGYTF
.	TRBV24-1	.	TRBJ1-5	TGTGCCACCAGTGAGGCAGAACAGCCCCAGCATTTT	CATSEAEQPQHF
TRBD2	TRBV28	once	TRBJ2-1	TGTGCCAGCAGTCCGGGACTAGCCTACAATGAGCAGTTCTTC	CASSPGLAYNEQFF
.	TRBV10-3	.	TRBJ2-7	TGTGCCATCGCCGGGACACCATACGAGCAGTACTTC	CAIAGTPYEQYF
.	TRBV2	few	TRBJ1-5	TGTGCCAGCAGTGAAAGGGAGGGGAGGAATCAGCCCCAGCATTTT	CASSEREGRNQPQHF
.	TRBV7-8	many	TRBJ1-2	TGTGCCAGCAGCTTAAGGAGCAACGCCATCTATGGCTACACCTTC	CASSLRSNAIYGYTF
.	TRBV7-2	.	TRBJ2-5	TGTGCCAGCAGCTTAGGGGCGAAAGAGACCCAGTACTTC	CASSLGAKETQYF
.	TRBV9	.	TRBJ2-1	TGTGCCAGCAGTTGGGGTCGGGATCTAGAGCAGTTCTTC	CASSWGRDLEQFF
.	TRBV29-1	.	TRBJ1-6	TGCAGCGTCCAGATACAGGGCGCTTCACCCCTCCACTTT	CSVQIQGASPLHF
TRBD2	TRBV7-6	.	TRBJ2-7	TGTGCCAGCAGCTTGACTAGCAGCTCCTACGAGCAGTACTTC	CASSLTSSSYEQYF
.	TRBV2	.	TRBJ2-1	TGTGCCAGCAGTGAATTATTTAATGAGCAGTTCTTC	CASSELFNEQFF
TRBD2	TRBV5-4	.	TRBJ2-7	TGTGCCAGCAGCTGGCCTAGCGGGGGAAACGAGCAGTACTTC	CASSWPSGGNEQYF
TRBD2	TRBV7-9	.	TRBJ2-5	TGTGCCAGCAGCTTTTTAATACTAGCGGACCAAGAGACCCAGTACTTC	CASSFLILADQETQYF
.	TRBV5-8	.	TRBJ1-5	TGTGCCAGCACCAAAAATCCGGGAGGAGATAGCAATCAGCCCCAGCATTTT	CASTKNPGGDSNQPQHF
.	TRBV29-1	.	TRBJ1-2	TGCAGCGTTGGGTCCAGCTATGGCTACACCTTC	CSVGSSYGYTF
TRBD2	TRBV5-1	few	TRBJ2-1	TGCGCCAGCAGCGCATCCCCGGGACTAGCGCAAAAAGAGAACTACAATGAGCAGTTCTTC	CASSASPGLAQKENYNEQFF
.	TRBV27	.	TRBJ1-4	TGTGCCAGCAGGACGAGGACAGCAACTAATGAAAAACTGTTTTTT	CASRTRTATNEKLFF
TRBD2	TRBV15	.	TRBJ2-3	TGTGCCACCAGCAGAGATATCAGCGGGAGACTTCTCGATACGCAGTATTTT	CATSRDISGRLLDTQYF
TRBD1	TRBV30	.	TRBJ1-5	TGTGCCTGGAGCTCAGGGGGAGCAAGTCAGCCCCAGCATTTT	CAWSSGGASQPQHF
.	TRBV6-2/TRBV6-3	.	TRBJ2-1	TGTGCCAGCGGTTCGAGGAGCTCCTACAATGAGCAGTTCTTC	CASGSRSSYNEQFF
TRBD1	TRBV24-1	.	TRBJ2-5	TGTGCCACCAGTGATAGGAGGCAGGGGGTTTCAGAGACCCAGTACTTC	CATSDRRQGVSETQYF
TRBD1	TRBV12-3/TRBV12-4	.	TRBJ1-5	TGTGCCAGCAGGCAGGGGGCAGATCAGCCCCAGCATTTT	CASRQGADQPQHF
.	TRBV2	.	TRBJ2-6	TGTGCCAGCAGAGTCGAGGCTTCGAACTCTGGGGCCAACGTCCTGACTTTC	CASRVEASNSGANVLTF
.	TRBV3-1/TRBV3-2	.	TRBJ2-1	TGTGCCAGCAGCCAAGACGGCCAGGGTGATGGTAATGAGCAGTTCTTC	CASSQDGQGDGNEQFF
TRBD1	TRBV15	.	TRBJ2-7	TGTGCCACCAGCGGTAGACAGGGGGCCTACGAGCAGTACTTC	CATSGRQGAYEQYF
TRBD1	TRBV6-4	.	TRBJ2-3	TGTGCCAGCAGTTACAGGGGCGCAGATACGCAGTATTTT	CASSYRGADTQYF
.	TRBV6-2/TRBV6-3	once	TRBJ2-7	TGTGCCAGCAGTTACGGCGGGGGCGCTTCTCTTCGCGAGCAGTACTTC	CASSYGGGASLREQYF
TRBD1	TRBV4-3	.	TRBJ2-1	TGCGCCAGCAGCCAACAAGACAGGGTAGGCAATGAGCAGTTCTTC	CASSQQDRVGNEQFF
TRBD1	TRBV28	once	TRBJ2-7	TGTGCCAGCAGAAGTTCCGGGACAGGCGGCTACGAGCAGTACTTC	CASRSSGTGGYEQYF
TRBD2	TRBV5-6	.	TRBJ2-1	TGTGCCAGCAGCTCATACCGACTAGCCGGAGTGATTGAGCAGTTCTTC	CASSSYRLAGVIEQFF
TRBD1	TRBV6-5	.	TRBJ1-2	TGTGCCAGCAGTTCCGACAGGGAAGGTGTGGGCTACACCTTC	CASSSDREGVGYTF
TRBD2	TRBV14	.	TRBJ2-1	TGTGCCAGCAGCCAAGGGGGAGGGACGAGAGACAATGAGCAGTTCTTC	CASSQGGGTRDNEQFF
TRBD2	TRBV7-8	.	TRBJ2-5	TGTGCCAGCAGCTACGCGGGACTAGGGTTAGGGTTAGAGACCCAGTACTTC	CASSYAGLGLGLETQYF
TRBD2	TRBV28	once	TRBJ2-1	TGTGCCAGCAGCGACATTATAGCGGGAGGATCCTACAATGAGCAGTTCTTC	CASSDIIAGGSYNEQFF